These 31 T cell receptor beta chains came from one sample sequenced in a study of blood T cell repertoires in COVID-19. Libraries were prepared by immunoSEQ multiplex PCR; TCRdb keeps only in-frame clonotypes and omits some of them. Counted here are about 340,000 clones, 85% to 90% occurring once; the ten biggest clones make up 6% to 7%. Sequenced: peripheral blood. Receptors originate from a woman aged 45 to 65 with COVID-19, enrolled during active disease.

The rearrangement uses TRBV18 and TRBJ2-1; possible D gene TRBD2, 8 bases. Trimming took off 6 bases at V and 4 bases at J, with 19 bases between the two ends. This CDR3 is built from 16 residues. Germline lookup yields CDR1 KGHSH and CDR2 LQKENI. The CDR3 coding sequence is TGTGCCAGCTCGCAGACAGGGACTAGGCTTTACAATGAGCAGTTCTTC. Its protein is CASSQTGTRLYNEQFF.

This sequence joins TRBV6-5 and TRBJ2-3, with D tentatively TRBD2 (6 bases). The germline V gene has CDR1 MNHEY and CDR2 SVGAGI. The CDR3 is made up of 16 amino acids. The V and J ends lost 4 bases and 0 bases respectively, with 14 bases between them. As DNA, the CDR3 is TGTGCCAGCAGTTCGCGGGGTCATTCTAGCACAGATACGCAGTATTTT. This encodes CASSSRGHSSTDTQYF.

The chain links TRBV16 to TRBJ2-3, with a weak D call TRBD1 (6 bases). The CDR3 runs 16 residues. Looked up from germline, CDR1 is KGHSY and CDR2 is FQNENV. V shed 4 bases and J shed 0 bases, with 14 bases lying between them. In DNA, the CDR3 is TGTGCCAGCAGCCCTGGACAGATAGGGAGCACAGATACGCAGTATTTT. Amino acids: CASSPGQIGSTDTQYF.

This chain connects TRBV11-2 to TRBJ1-6; D gene ambiguous. V lost 1 base and J lost 6, with 7 bases in between. The CDR3 has 14 residues. CDR1 is SGHAT and CDR2 is FQNNGV in the germline V gene. The CDR3 coding sequence is TGTGCCAGCAGCTTAGCAGGATCTAATTCACCCCTCCACTTT. Encoded protein: CASSLAGSNSPLHF.

The rearrangement joins TRBV7-9 to TRBJ1-5; no reliable D call. CDR3 length: 13 amino acids. CDR1 SEHNR and CDR2 FQNEAQ come from the germline V gene (reference sequence). V lost 2 bases, J lost 4 bases, and 6 bases lay in between. This CDR3 reads CASSLRLNQPQHF. The CDR3 coding sequence is TGTGCCAGCAGCTTACGACTAAATCAGCCCCAGCATTTT.

The rearrangement links TRBV2 to TRBJ1-1; the D gene is possibly TRBD1 (5 bases). Trimming stripped 5 bases from V and 12 bases from J, with 16 bases between. The length of the CDR3 is 12 residues. Germline V gene data show CDR1 as SNHLY and CDR2 as FYNNEI. CDR3 coding DNA: TGTGCCAGCAGTCGTACAGGACCTTTGTCTTTCTTT. It is translated as CASSRTGPLSFF.

CDR3 amino acids: CASSLGQGYNEKLFF. CDR3 bases: TGTGCCAGCAGCCTCGGACAGGGGTATAATGAAAAACTGTTTTTT. The chain recombines TRBV5-4 with TRBJ1-4, with 9 bases lining up with TRBD1. V lost 4 bases and J lost 4; bases outside the gene matches: 5. The germline gives CDR1 SGHNT, CDR2 YYREEE (reference sequence). This CDR3 is 15 amino acids long.

The V gene is TRBV11-2, the J gene TRBJ1-1; 8 bases map to TRBD1. The CDR3 runs 13 residues. CDR1 and CDR2 (germline): SGHAT, FQNNGV. After removal of 0 bases from V and 7 bases from J, the junction contained 1 base not matched to a gene. This CDR3 reads CASSLDGQGEAFF. Written as DNA, the CDR3 is TGTGCCAGCAGCTTAGATGGACAGGGTGAAGCTTTCTTT.

The V and J genes are TRBV6-5 and TRBJ1-1, with D possibly being TRBD1 (5 bases). The CDR3 length is 13 residues. Germline values: CDR1 MNHEY, CDR2 SVGAGI. Trimming removed 11 bases at V and 8 bases at J, with 21 bases between. DNA of the CDR3: TGTGCCTCACAACGGGTAGGTGGGGCAGAAGCTTTCTTT. Translated, it gives CASQRVGGAEAFF.

The chain joins TRBV28 to TRBJ1-4, with D possibly matching TRBD1 (6 bases). Germline CDR1 and CDR2: MDHEN and SYDVKM. This CDR3 spans 15 amino acids. V shed 4 bases and J shed 8 bases, with 17 bases lying between them. The CDR3 region is CASSSQTGALEKLFF. CDR3 coding DNA: TGTGCCAGCAGTTCTCAGACAGGCGCCCTGGAAAAACTGTTTTTT.

Only a few counts were recorded for this clone. The chain joins TRBV6-1 to TRBJ2-1; 13 nucleotides agree with TRBD2. This CDR3 has 16 residues. Germline CDR1 MNHNS, CDR2 SASEGT. V was clipped by 4 bases and J by 9 bases; unmatched bases: 9. The CDR3 nucleotides read TGTGCCAGCAGTGGAGAGGGACTAGCGGGGAGGGGTGAGCAGTTCTTC. This codes for CASSGEGLAGRGEQFF.

J is TRBJ2-1 and V is TRBV10-1; 10 bases agree with TRBD2. This CDR3 spans 16 amino acids. V lost 6 bases and J lost 7; bases outside the gene matches: 12. Germline CDR1 WNHNN, CDR2 SYGVQD (reference sequence). The chain's CDR3 is CASSVVGLASSNEQFF. DNA of the CDR3: TGCGCCAGCAGCGTGGTGGGACTAGCGTCTTCAAATGAGCAGTTCTTC.

This chain joins TRBV4-1 and TRBJ2-7, with TRBD2 identical over 8 bases. Trimming at V came to 1 base and at J to 4 bases, leaving 12 bases not matched to a gene. Germline values: CDR1 MGHRA, CDR2 YSYEKL. The CDR3 consists of 17 residues. For the CDR3, the DNA is TGCGCCAGCAGCCAAGGAACCCGGGGCGGGAGGAAATACGAGCAGTACTTC. Its translation is CASSQGTRGGRKYEQYF.

This clone was seen a single time. V gene TRBV27 combines with J gene TRBJ1-1; D possibly corresponds to TRBD1 (5 bases). CDR3 length: 17 amino acids. Per germline, CDR1 MNHEY and CDR2 SMNVEV (reference sequence). Deletions cut 0 bases from V and 3 bases from J, with 17 bases between. The CDR3 DNA reads TGTGCCAGCAGTTTATCATTCATGCGGGGGTGGTACACTGAAGCTTTCTTT. Translated: CASSLSFMRGWYTEAFF.

The genes are TRBV2 and TRBJ2-5; possibly TRBD2 for D (6 bases). With 3 bases removed from V and 5 bases from J, the gap between germline ends came to 16 bases. CDR1 and CDR2 from the germline V gene are SNHLY and FYNNEI. There are 15 residues in the CDR3. The CDR3: CASSDLGGKSETQYF. The CDR3 coding sequence is TGTGCCAGCAGTGACCTGGGGGGAAAATCGGAGACCCAGTACTTC.

This chain connects TRBV4-1 to TRBJ1-2; 9 bases match TRBD1. After removal of 1 base from V and 4 bases from J, the junction contained 7 bases not matched to a gene. The V gene's germline CDR1 is MGHRA and CDR2 YSYEKL. The CDR3 loop spans 16 amino acids. CDR3 nucleotide sequence: TGCGCCAGCAGCCAAGTTTTACAGGGGGCGCTCTATGGCTACACCTTC. The encoded protein is CASSQVLQGALYGYTF.

This clone has more than one count but fewer than ten. This rearrangement joins TRBV7-9 to TRBJ1-2, with D possibly matching TRBD1 (6 bases). This CDR3 comprises 13 residues. V shed 5 bases and J shed 7 bases, with 14 bases lying between them. The germline gives CDR1 SEHNR, CDR2 FQNEAQ (reference sequence). CDR3 sequence (DNA): TGTGCCAGCAGCCGCGGACAGTCAGCTGGCTACACCTTC. Its translation: CASSRGQSAGYTF. Based on the CDR3 plus reference TRBV7-9 and TRBJ1-2, the full variable domain is DTGVSQNPRHKITKRGQNVTFRCDPISEHNRLYWYRQTLGQGPEFLTYFQNEAQLEKSRLLSDRFSAERPKGSFSTLEIQRTEQGDSAMYLCASSRGQSAGYTFGSGTRLTVV.

V and J are TRBV5-6 and TRBJ1-2; possibly TRBD1 for D (6 bases). CDR1 and CDR2 from the germline V gene are SGHDT and YYEEEE. There are 18 residues in the CDR3. V was trimmed by 5 bases and J by 0 bases, leaving 23 bases between them. The CDR3 DNA follows: TGTGCCAGCAGTTATGATGGGGGCCTGACGAACCCTAACTATGGCTACACCTTC. It yields the protein CASSYDGGLTNPNYGYTF.

The J gene is TRBJ2-7, the V gene TRBV2; 8 bases fit TRBD1. CDR3 length equals 13 residues. The J segment lost 4 bases and the V segment lost 8 bases, leaving 7 bases of the junction unmatched. Germline assignment: CDR1 SNHLY and CDR2 FYNNEI. DNA of the CDR3: TGTGCCAGCGTTCCAGGGGGCTTTTACGAGCAGTACTTC. Protein product: CASVPGGFYEQYF.

Comments on this clone: Other DNA sequences of this sample code for an identical CDR3. The chain recombines TRBV19 with TRBJ1-1; TRBD1 agrees at 8 bases. Germline V CDR1 and CDR2: LNHDA, SQIVND (reference sequence). This CDR3 is 12 amino acids long. After removal of 9 bases from V and 5 bases from J, the junction contained 5 bases not matched to a gene. In DNA, the CDR3 is TGTGCCAGCCGCACAGGGGGGACTGAAGCTTTCTTT. This sequence encodes CASRTGGTEAFF.

The sample holds one count of this clone. The chain couples TRBV10-3 to TRBJ2-5, with D tentatively TRBD1 (6 bases). This CDR3 spans 13 amino acids. In germline, CDR1 is ENHRY, CDR2 SYGVKD. Trimming shortened V by 7 bases and J by 5 bases, and 14 bases separated the two germline ends. CDR3: CAIINRVQETQYF. For the CDR3, the DNA is TGTGCCATCATCAACAGGGTACAGGAGACCCAGTACTTC.

In the case of this clone: Other DNA variants within this sample encode the same CDR3. V is TRBV5-1 and J is TRBJ1-1; D remains ambiguous. There are 15 residues in the CDR3. Germline CDR1 SGHRS, CDR2 YFSETQ. V lost 0 bases and J lost 0, with 9 bases in between. The CDR3 spells CASSLGAGLNTEAFF. In DNA, the CDR3 is TGCGCCAGCAGCTTGGGTGCGGGATTGAACACTGAAGCTTTCTTT.

This clone was recorded only once. The chain employs TRBV5-6 and TRBJ1-1; D gene unclear. CDR3 length: 14 amino acids. V lost 0 bases to trimming and J lost 1 base, with 7 bases between them. Germline lookup yields CDR1 SGHDT and CDR2 YYEEEE. The CDR3 reads CASSLVYGNTEAFF. The CDR3 DNA sequence: TGTGCCAGCAGCTTGGTGTACGGGAACACTGAAGCTTTCTTT.

In the case of this clone: The sample contains more than one DNA sequence encoding this CDR3. The chain couples TRBV7-2 to TRBJ1-3; D is unresolved. The germline gives CDR1 SGHTA, CDR2 FQGNSA. V was pared by 5 bases and J by 4 bases, with 6 bases between. The CDR3 is 12 amino acids. The CDR3 loop reads CASSLQGNTIYF. CDR3 sequence (DNA): TGTGCCAGCAGCCTCCAGGGAAACACCATATATTTT.

The V gene is TRBV27, the J gene TRBJ1-5, with D possibly matching TRBD1 (6 bases). Germline CDR1 MNHEY, CDR2 SMNVEV (reference sequence). The CDR3 contains 15 residues. Trimming pared 7 bases from V and 0 bases from J, leaving 13 bases between. CDR3 bases: TGTGCCAGCACTAAGGACAGTACTAGCAATCAGCCCCAGCATTTT. It translates to CASTKDSTSNQPQHF.

The chain couples TRBV4-1 to TRBJ1-3; 9 nucleotides match TRBD1. Germline lookup yields CDR1 MGHRA and CDR2 YSYEKL. Losses at the gene ends were 3 bases for V and 7 bases for J; bases not matched to a gene: 13. CDR3 length: 17 amino acids. The CDR3 nucleotides read TGCGCCAGCAGCCACCCATCTTCGGGACAGGGAGGGAACACCATATATTTT. Amino acid sequence: CASSHPSSGQGGNTIYF.

Worth noting for this clone: Other DNA sequences in the same sample also yield this CDR3. The chain employs TRBV18 and TRBJ2-2, with 8 bases fitting TRBD2. The CDR3 length is 16 residues. The germline CDR1 and CDR2 sequences are KGHSH and LQKENI. Trimming cost V 2 bases and J 1 base; bases outside gene matches: 3. CDR3 residues: CASSPSLAGNTGELFF. CDR3 coding DNA: TGTGCCAGCTCACCATCCCTAGCGGGGAACACCGGGGAGCTGTTTTTT.

V gene TRBV19 combines with J gene TRBJ2-7; 8 nucleotides match TRBD2. Trimming at V came to 7 bases and at J to 5 bases, leaving 16 bases not matched to a gene. From germline, CDR1 is LNHDA and CDR2 SQIVND (reference sequence). The CDR3 is 16 amino acids. In DNA, the CDR3 is TGTGCCAGTACCAGTACGGGGGGGGGCTCTTCCCACGAGCAGTACTTC. The encoded protein is CASTSTGGGSSHEQYF.

The genes are TRBV19 and TRBJ1-1, with no clear D. The V gene lost 3 bases and the J gene lost 2 bases, with 13 bases spanning the gap. The CDR3 has 15 amino acids. Germline values: CDR1 LNHDA, CDR2 SQIVND (reference sequence). The CDR3 loop reads CASSIHVRRNTEAFF. In DNA, the CDR3 is TGTGCCAGTAGTATCCATGTAAGGAGAAACACTGAAGCTTTCTTT.

The V gene is TRBV19, the J gene TRBJ2-1, with TRBD1 matching over 9 bases. V was clipped by 5 bases and J by 6 bases; unmatched bases: 14. This CDR3 region has 17 residues. Germline lookup yields CDR1 LNHDA and CDR2 SQIVND (reference sequence). As DNA, the CDR3 is TGTGCCAGTAGTGGGGGGACAGGGACAATCTATCGCAATGAGCAGTTCTTC. It translates to CASSGGTGTIYRNEQFF.

The chain is built from TRBV2 and TRBJ2-4; D is possibly TRBD2 (6 bases). V lost 3 bases to trimming and J lost 7 bases, with 16 bases between them. This CDR3 comprises 15 residues. CDR1 and CDR2 from the germline V gene are SNHLY and FYNNEI. CDR3 bases: TGTGCCAGCAGTGAGCGCGGGGTGGGGTGGAACATTCAGTACTTC. Amino acids: CASSERGVGWNIQYF. The full variable domain, with the rest looked up from reference TRBV2 and TRBJ2-4, is EPEVTQTPSHQVTQMGQEVILRCVPISNHLYFYWYRQILGQKVEFLVSFYNNEISEKSEIFDDQFSVERPDGSNFTLKIRSTKLEDSAMYFCASSERGVGWNIQYFGAGTRLSVL.